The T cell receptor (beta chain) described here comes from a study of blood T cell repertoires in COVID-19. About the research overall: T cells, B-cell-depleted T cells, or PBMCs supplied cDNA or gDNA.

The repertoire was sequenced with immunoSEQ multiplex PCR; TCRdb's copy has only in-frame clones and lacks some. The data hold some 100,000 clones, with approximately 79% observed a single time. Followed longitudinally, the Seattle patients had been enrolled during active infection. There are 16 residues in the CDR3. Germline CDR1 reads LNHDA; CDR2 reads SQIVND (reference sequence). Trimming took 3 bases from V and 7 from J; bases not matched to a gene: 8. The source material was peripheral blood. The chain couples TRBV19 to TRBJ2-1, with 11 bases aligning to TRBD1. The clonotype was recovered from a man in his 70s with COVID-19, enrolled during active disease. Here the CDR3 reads CASSILRTGGMNEQFF. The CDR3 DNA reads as TGTGCCAGTAGTATTCTCCGGACAGGGGGCATGAATGAGCAGTTCTTC.